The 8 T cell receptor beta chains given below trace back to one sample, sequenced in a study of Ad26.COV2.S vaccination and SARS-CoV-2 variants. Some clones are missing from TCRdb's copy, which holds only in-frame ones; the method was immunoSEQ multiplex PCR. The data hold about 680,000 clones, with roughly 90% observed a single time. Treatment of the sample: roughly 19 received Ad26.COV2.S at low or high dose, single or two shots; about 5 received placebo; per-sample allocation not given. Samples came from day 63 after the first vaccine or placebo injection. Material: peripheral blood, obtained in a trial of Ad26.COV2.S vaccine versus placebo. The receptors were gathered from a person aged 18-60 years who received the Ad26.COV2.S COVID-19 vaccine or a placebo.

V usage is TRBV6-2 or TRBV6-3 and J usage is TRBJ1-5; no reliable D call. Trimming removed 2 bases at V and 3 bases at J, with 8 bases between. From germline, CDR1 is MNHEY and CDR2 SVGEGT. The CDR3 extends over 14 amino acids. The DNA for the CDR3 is TGTGCCAGCAGTTACGGACCGAACAATCAGCCCCAGCATTTT. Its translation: CASSYGPNNQPQHF.

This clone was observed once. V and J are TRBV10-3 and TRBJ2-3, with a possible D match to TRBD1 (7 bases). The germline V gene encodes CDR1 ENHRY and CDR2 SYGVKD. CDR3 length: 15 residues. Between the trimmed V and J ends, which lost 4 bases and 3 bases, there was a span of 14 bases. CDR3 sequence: CAISGQGGLTDTQYF. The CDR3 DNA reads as TGTGCCATCAGTGGGCAGGGGGGCCTGACAGATACGCAGTATTTT.

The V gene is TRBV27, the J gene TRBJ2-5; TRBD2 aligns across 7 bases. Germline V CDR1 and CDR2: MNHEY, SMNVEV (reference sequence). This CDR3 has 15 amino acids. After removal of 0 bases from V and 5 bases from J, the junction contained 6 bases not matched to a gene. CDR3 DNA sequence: TGTGCCAGCAGTTTATCGACTAGCTCTCGGGAGACCCAGTACTTC. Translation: CASSLSTSSRETQYF.

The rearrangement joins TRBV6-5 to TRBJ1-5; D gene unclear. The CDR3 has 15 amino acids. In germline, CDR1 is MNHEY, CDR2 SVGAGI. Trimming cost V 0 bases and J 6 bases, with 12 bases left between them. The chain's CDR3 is CASSYSGSAGQPQHF. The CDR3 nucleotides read TGTGCCAGCAGTTACTCAGGCAGCGCTGGTCAGCCCCAGCATTTT.

The CDR3 loop reads CASSPQGGAGLRNEQFF. CDR3 nucleotide sequence: TGTGCCAGCAGCCCTCAGGGGGGAGCGGGGTTAAGGAATGAGCAGTTCTTC. V is TRBV7-2 and J is TRBJ2-1; D is perhaps TRBD1 or TRBD2 (7 bases each). CDR3 length equals 17 residues. CDR1 SGHTA and CDR2 FQGNSA come from the germline V gene. Trimming took 5 bases from V and 7 from J, leaving 24 bases between them.

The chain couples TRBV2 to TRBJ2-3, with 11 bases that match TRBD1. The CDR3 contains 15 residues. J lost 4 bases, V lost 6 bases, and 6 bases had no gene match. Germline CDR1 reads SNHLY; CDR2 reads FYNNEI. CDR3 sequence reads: CASRPGTGGPDTQYF. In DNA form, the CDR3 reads TGTGCCAGCAGACCCGGGACAGGGGGACCAGATACGCAGTATTTT.

DNA for the CDR3: TGTGCCAGTAGTATATCGAACACCATATATTTT. Protein sequence: CASSISNTIYF. V is TRBV19 and J is TRBJ1-3, with D unclear. The V end lost 2 bases, the J end lost 7 bases, and 3 bases lay between the germline ends. In germline, CDR1 is LNHDA, CDR2 SQIVND (reference sequence). The CDR3 sequence is 11 residues long. The variable domain in full, with the rest retrieved from reference TRBV19 and TRBJ1-3, is DGGITQSPKYLFRKEGQNVTLSCEQNLNHDAMYWYRQDPGQGLRLIYYSQIVNDFQKGDIAEGYSVSREKKESFPLTVTSAQKNPTAFYLCASSISNTIYFGEGSWLTVV.

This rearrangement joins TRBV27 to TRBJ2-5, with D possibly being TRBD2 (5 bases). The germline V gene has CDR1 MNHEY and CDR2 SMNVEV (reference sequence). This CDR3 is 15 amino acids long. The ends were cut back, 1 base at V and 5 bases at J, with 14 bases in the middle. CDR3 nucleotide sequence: TGTGCCAGCAGTTTATTGGAGGAGGTCGGGGAGACCCAGTACTTC. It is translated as CASSLLEEVGETQYF.